This TCR beta chain was captured in a study of shared clonotypes between healthy human individuals. Overall study results and limits: The naive CD4 repertoires of a few donors were compared, and around 5% of clonotypes were shared. Sampling covered blood only; tissue repertoires likely differ.

This CDR3 contains 15 residues. V lost 0 bases, J lost 2 bases, and 11 bases lay in between. Germline V gene lookup returns CDR1 SGHVS and CDR2 FQNEAQ. A CD45RA-negative memory subset and a CD45RA+ naive subset were separated from the CD4+ cells. For this clone: The antigen is undetermined.

The assay was carried out at the deep level. The method was immunoSEQ multiplex PCR; TCRdb's version includes in-frame clones alone and lacks a portion of them. This sample carries about 2.3 million clones, over 85% of them seen once, and the ten largest clones take roughly 0.36%. The clonotype was recovered from a man between 18 and 29 years old in good health. Some clones in this sample may be carry-over from other donors' samples. The chain is built from TRBV7-8 and TRBJ2-7; the D gene is possibly TRBD2 (6 bases). The sequencing input was naive CD4+ T cells from PBMCs. As for subset: CD45RA+ positively selected. DNA of the CDR3: TGTGCCAGCAGCTTAGCGCGGGGCACCGCCTACGAGCAGTACTTC. It is translated as CASSLARGTAYEQYF.